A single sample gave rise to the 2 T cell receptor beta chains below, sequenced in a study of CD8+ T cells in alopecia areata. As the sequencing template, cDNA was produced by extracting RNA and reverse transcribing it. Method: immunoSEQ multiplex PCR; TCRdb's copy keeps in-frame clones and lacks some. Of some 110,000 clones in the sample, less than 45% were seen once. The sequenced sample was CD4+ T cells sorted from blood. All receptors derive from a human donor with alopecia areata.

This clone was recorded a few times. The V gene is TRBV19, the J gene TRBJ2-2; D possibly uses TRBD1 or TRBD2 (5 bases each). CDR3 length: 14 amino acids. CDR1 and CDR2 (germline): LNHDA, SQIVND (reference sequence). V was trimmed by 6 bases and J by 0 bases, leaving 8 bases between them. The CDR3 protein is CASSGTANTGELFF. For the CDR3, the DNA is TGTGCCAGTAGCGGGACCGCGAACACCGGGGAGCTGTTTTTT.

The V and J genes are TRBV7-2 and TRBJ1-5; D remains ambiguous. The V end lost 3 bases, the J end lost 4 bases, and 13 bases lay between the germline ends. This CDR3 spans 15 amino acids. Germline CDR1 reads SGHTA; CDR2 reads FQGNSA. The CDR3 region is CASSFGSVHNQPQHF. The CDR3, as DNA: TGTGCCAGCAGCTTCGGATCCGTCCATAATCAGCCCCAGCATTTT.